This TCR beta chain was captured by sequencing in a study of blood T cell repertoires in COVID-19 (TCRdb year 2020). Broadly, across the study: Samples covering the acute and convalescent phases of COVID-19 were provided by collaborators in the United States, Italy and Spain. The prospective study material was composed of cDNA or gDNA derived from T cells, B-cell-depleted T cells, or PBMCs. Subjects who had been exposed to COVID-19, were actively infected with it, or had recovered from it provided the deeply sampled blood TCRbeta repertoires that made up the dataset. A freely available public database, intended as a resource for researchers studying the immune response to SARS-CoV-2, is where the repertoires were released. Samples were obtained from the ongoing ImmuneRACE study (first 160 participants) and from roughly 1,300 subjects provided by 6 global collaborators. A de-identified subject ID, COVID-19 status, age in years and sex were almost always included in the sample metadata. HLA class I and class II types, where available, came from metadata supplied by the sample provider rather than from assay-based typing. What the authors observed across the whole study: How much clinical and demographic metadata was included differed by source and by participant, and the metadata was provided uncurated.

The CDR3 measures 16 amino acids from cysteine to phenylalanine. Just the 48-base CDR3 DNA is kept, in frame starting at base 1. V trim: 0 bases; J trim: 6 bases; unmatched bases: 8. The germline V gene provides CDR1 SGHRS and CDR2 YFSETQ. In its sample, this clone was seen once. Its antigen remains undetermined. No clone much larger than this one lies a single base away; base qualities are absent. TCRbeta CDR3 regions were amplified from genomic DNA using the immunoSEQ Assay, a bias-controlled multiplex PCR. The source study handled its data this way. Nucleated cell counts per sample were estimated from amplification of reference gene primers within the assay. To quantify the absolute abundance of each unique TCRbeta CDR3 rearrangement, sequence reads were collapsed and filtered. For each sample, productive Simpson clonality was calculated as the square root of Simpson's diversity index over productive rearrangements. Not all clones reach the TCRdb copy of this immuneACCESS table, which keeps in-frame sequences only. Checked studies attribute under half of the gap to unresolved V genes and leave the rest unexplained. That table supplies the V and J calls and clone size; D and trimming were determined from the DNA. Recorded for this sample are around 160,000 clones; around 90% of them occurred a single time. Approximately 3.7% of the sample comes from the top ten.

Participants in the prospective study were aged roughly 18 to 90 years, lived in about two dozen United States geographic areas, and enrolled through a virtual design. To assign participants to cohorts, the prospective study relied on clinical history that participants themselves reported in a screening survey and a study questionnaire. A participant counted as exposed if, within 2 weeks of entering the study, that participant had been in contact with someone who had a PCR-confirmed or clinician-diagnosed COVID-19 case. Mobile phlebotomists in the prospective study collected whole blood, serum and a nasopharyngeal or oropharyngeal swab from every participant. Additional blood draws and questionnaires over an approximately 2-month period could optionally be provided by prospective study participants. Before DNA extraction, blood samples from the prospective study were shipped at room temperature or frozen.

The material sequenced was PBMCs or T cells enriched from blood (not recorded which). This sequence uses TRBV5-1 and TRBJ2-7, with 11 bases matching TRBD1. The sequence came from a woman aged 35 to 49 who had been exposed to COVID-19. The CDR3 is CASSLGSGTGGPEQYF. The nucleotides read TGCGCCAGCAGCTTGGGCTCTGGGACAGGGGGACCCGAGCAGTACTTC.